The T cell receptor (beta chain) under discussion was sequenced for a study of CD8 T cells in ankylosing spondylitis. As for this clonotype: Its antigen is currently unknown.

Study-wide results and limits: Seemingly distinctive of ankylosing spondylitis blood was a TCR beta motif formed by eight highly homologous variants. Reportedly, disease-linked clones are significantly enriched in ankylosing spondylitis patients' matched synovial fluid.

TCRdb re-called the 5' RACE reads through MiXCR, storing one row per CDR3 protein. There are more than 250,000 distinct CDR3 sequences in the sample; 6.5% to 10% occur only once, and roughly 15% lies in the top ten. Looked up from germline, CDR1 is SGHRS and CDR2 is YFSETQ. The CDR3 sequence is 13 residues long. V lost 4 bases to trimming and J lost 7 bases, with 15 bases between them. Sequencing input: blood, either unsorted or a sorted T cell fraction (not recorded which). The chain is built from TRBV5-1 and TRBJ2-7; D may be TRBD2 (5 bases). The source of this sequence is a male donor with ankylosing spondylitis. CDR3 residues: CASSPVETGEQYF. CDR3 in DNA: TGCGCCAGCAGCCCCGTGGAAACGGGAGAGCAGTACTTC.